The 21 T cell receptor beta chains given below trace back to one sample, sequenced in a study of blood T cells in healthy people across ages. Then a second PCR, running roughly 7 to 11 cycles, was carried out with a sample-barcoded 5' primer and a J-beta primer mix. A single record per CDR3 protein comes from TCRdb applying MiXCR to the 5' RACE reads. Among about 1.1 million distinct CDR3 sequences, around two fifths were seen once, and the ten largest hold roughly 14%. Sequencing was carried out using blood. These receptors originate from a man younger than 35 in good health.

This clonotype was seen repeatedly, ten times or more. The chain employs TRBV6-2 or TRBV6-3 and TRBJ2-5; tentatively, D is TRBD2 (7 bases). The CDR3 spans 15 residues. Germline V gives CDR1 MNHEY, CDR2 SVGEGT. V lost 2 bases and J lost 0, with 10 bases in between. For the CDR3, the DNA is TGTGCCAGCAGTTACGGGGGGGCGTACCAAGAGACCCAGTACTTC. As protein: CASSYGGAYQETQYF.

The rearrangement joins TRBV7-9 to TRBJ1-3, with D unclear. V lost 10 bases, J lost 0 bases, and 13 bases lay in between. The CDR3 totals 14 residues. Germline CDR1 is SEHNR and CDR2 is FQNEAQ (reference sequence). CDR3 sequence: CANRAVSSGNTIYF. CDR3 DNA: TGTGCCAACAGAGCGGTGAGCTCTGGAAACACCATATATTTT. Based on the CDR3 plus reference TRBV7-9 and TRBJ1-3, the full variable domain is DTGVSQNPRHKITKRGQNVTFRCDPISEHNRLYWYRQTLGQGPEFLTYFQNEAQLEKSRLLSDRFSAERPKGSFSTLEIQRTEQGDSAMYLCANRAVSSGNTIYFGEGSWLTVV.

At least ten counts were recorded for this clonotype. The genes are TRBV6-5 and TRBJ2-7, with 7 bases identical to TRBD1. The CDR3 contains 13 residues. CDR1 and CDR2 from the germline V gene are MNHEY and SVGAGI. V lost 6 bases, J lost 0 bases, and 2 bases stayed unmatched. The CDR3 DNA sequence: TGTGCCAGCAGCCGACAGGGCTCCTACGAGCAGTACTTC. Translation gives CASSRQGSYEQYF.

This clonotype has just one count. This sequence joins TRBV2 and TRBJ2-5; D may be TRBD1 (6 bases). V was cut by 10 bases and J by 11 bases, with 20 bases left in between. Germline V gene data show CDR1 as SNHLY and CDR2 as FYNNEI. CDR3 length equals 12 residues. CDR3 protein: CANREQGNEQYF. CDR3 nucleotides: TGTGCCAACAGGGAACAGGGAAATGAGCAGTACTTC.

This clonotype was found a few times. The chain combines TRBV10-3 with TRBJ2-1; weak D call: TRBD1 (6 bases). Deletions cut 0 bases from V and 10 bases from J, with 19 bases between. Looked up from germline, CDR1 is ENHRY and CDR2 is SYGVKD. This CDR3 has 16 residues. Written as DNA, the CDR3 is TGTGCCATCAGTGAGTCTGGGACACCTTCCCCAAAAGAGCAGTTCTTC. Translated: CAISESGTPSPKEQFF.

V is TRBV29-1 and J is TRBJ1-2; no reliable D call. The germline gives CDR1 SQVTM, CDR2 ANQGSEA. The CDR3 totals 12 residues. Trimming removed 3 bases from V and 8 bases from J, with 13 bases in between. DNA of the CDR3: TGCAGCGTTGACCTAGGTCGGCGGGGCTACACCTTC. This encodes CSVDLGRRGYTF.

The V and J genes are TRBV28 and TRBJ1-5, with TRBD1 identical over 7 bases. V lost 7 bases, J lost 3 bases, and 9 bases stayed unmatched. Germline loops: CDR1 MDHEN, CDR2 SYDVKM. This CDR3 is 15 amino acids long. Written as DNA, the CDR3 is TGTGCCAGCACTCCGACAGGGATGTACAATCAGCCCCAGCATTTT. This translates into CASTPTGMYNQPQHF. Variable domain in full (rest from reference TRBV28 and TRBJ1-5): DVKVTQSSRYLVKRTGEKVFLECVQDMDHENMFWYRQDPGLGLRLIYFSYDVKMKEKGDIPEGYSVSREKKERFSLILESASTNQTSMYLCASTPTGMYNQPQHFGDGTRLSIL.

V is TRBV6-6 and J is TRBJ1-2; D is perhaps TRBD1 (5 bases). V lost 3 bases, J lost 0 bases, and 11 bases lay in between. The CDR3 runs to 15 residues. Germline assignment: CDR1 MNHNY and CDR2 SVGAGI (reference sequence). CDR3 in amino acids: CASSYSTDANYGYTF. DNA for the CDR3: TGTGCCAGCAGTTATTCGACAGACGCTAACTATGGCTACACCTTC.

In regard to this clonotype: A much larger clone is a single base away; this may be a read error. The chain employs TRBV4-3 and TRBJ2-1, with D possibly matching TRBD2 (5 bases). The CDR3 runs to 15 residues. Germline CDR1 and CDR2: LGHNA and YSLEER. With 8 bases removed from V and 1 base from J, the gap between germline ends came to 15 bases. The CDR3 protein is CASVREARSYNEQFF. The CDR3, as DNA: TGCGCCAGCGTTCGGGAAGCGAGATCCTACAATGAGCAGTTCTTC.

The chain uses TRBV5-1 and TRBJ2-5; no firm D call. Germline V gene sequence: CDR1 SGHRS, CDR2 YFSETQ. The CDR3 totals 13 residues. Trimming pared 7 bases from V and 2 bases from J, leaving 12 bases between. Here the CDR3 reads CASHPGSQETQYF. CDR3 bases: TGCGCCAGCCACCCAGGTTCACAAGAGACCCAGTACTTC.

The chain uses TRBV7-9 and TRBJ1-2; D gene uncertain. The CDR3 has 17 amino acids. V was pared by 3 bases and J by 2 bases, with 19 bases between. The germline gives CDR1 SEHNR, CDR2 FQNEAQ (reference sequence). CDR3 coding DNA: TGTGCCAGCAGCTTCGAGCAAGCGGAGCACTTCAACTATGGCTACACCTTC. Amino acid sequence: CASSFEQAEHFNYGYTF.

The sample holds one count of this clonotype. The V and J genes are TRBV4-3 and TRBJ2-6; D remains unclear. Trimming took off 0 bases at V and 4 bases at J, with 10 bases between the two ends. CDR1 is LGHNA, CDR2 YSLEER, per germline. The CDR3 covers 16 residues. The CDR3 spells CASSQEWGTGANVLTF. CDR3 coding DNA: TGCGCCAGCAGCCAAGAATGGGGAACCGGGGCCAACGTCCTGACTTTC.

The sample holds a few counts of this clonotype. The chain carries TRBV21-1 and TRBJ1-2. TRBV21-1 is a pseudogene segment. There are 16 residues in the CDR3. The CDR3 coding sequence is TGTGCCAGCAGCAATTCCTCTCGGAACCCTAACTATGGCTACACCTTC. This encodes CASSNSSRNPNYGYTF.

In its sample, this clonotype was seen many times. A junction end diverges from the germline sequence, so it may reflect a read error. The chain is built from TRBV4-3 and TRBJ2-1; D unresolved. The V gene's germline CDR1 is LGHNA and CDR2 YSLEER. The CDR3 is made up of 13 amino acids. CDR3 protein: CASSQDTYNEQFF. The CDR3 nucleotides read TGTGCCAGCAGCCAAGACACCTACAATGAGCAGTTCTTC.

The rearrangement joins TRBV7-2 to TRBJ2-4, with D hard to call. The CDR3 extends over 14 amino acids. The germline V and J ends were trimmed by 1 base and 2 bases, with 6 bases remaining between them. Germline CDR1 SGHTA, CDR2 FQGNSA. CDR3 residues: CASSLDRTKNIQYF. The CDR3 nucleotides read TGTGCCAGCAGCTTAGATCGAACCAAAAACATTCAGTACTTC. Filled out from reference TRBV7-2 and TRBJ2-4, the complete variable domain reads GAGVSQSPSNKVTEKGKDVELRCDPISGHTALYWYRQSLGQGLEFLIYFQGNSAPDKSGLPSDRFSAERTGGSVSTLTIQRTQQEDSAVYLCASSLDRTKNIQYFGAGTRLSVL.

This clonotype turned up a few times. The gene calls are TRBV12-3 or TRBV12-4 and TRBJ1-1, with TRBD1 identical over 11 bases. The CDR3 sequence is 14 residues long. The J segment lost 7 bases and the V segment lost 5 bases, leaving 6 bases of the junction unmatched. Here the CDR3 reads CASSGTGGFGEAFF. The DNA for the CDR3 is TGTGCCAGCAGTGGGACAGGGGGATTCGGTGAAGCTTTCTTT.

In this sample, this clonotype turned up a few times. This chain joins TRBV11-3 and TRBJ2-3; weak D call: TRBD2 (5 bases). The CDR3 covers 12 residues. Germline V lookup: CDR1 SGHNT, CDR2 YENEEA. V was pared by 1 base and J by 12 bases, with 11 bases between. CDR3 residues: CASSLGAARQYF. CDR3 nucleotides: TGTGCCAGCAGCTTAGGAGCGGCTAGACAGTATTTT.

This chain uses TRBV27 with TRBJ1-1, with D hard to call. The CDR3 is 14 amino acids. CDR1 is MNHEY and CDR2 is SMNVEV in the germline V gene (reference sequence). V dropped 5 bases and J dropped 2 bases, with 12 bases sitting between them. The CDR3 DNA reads TGTGCCAGCAGTCTCGGATCAGGAAACACTGAAGCTTTCTTT. It codes for CASSLGSGNTEAFF.

The chain is built from TRBV12-3 or TRBV12-4 and TRBJ1-1; a possible D gene is TRBD1 (5 bases). This CDR3 comprises 14 residues. Trimming pared 8 bases from V and 1 base from J, leaving 14 bases between. The CDR3 coding sequence is TGTGCCAGCGATAATTTCGACAGGAACACTGAAGCTTTCTTT. Translating gives CASDNFDRNTEAFF.

The rearrangement uses TRBV10-3 and TRBJ1-2, with 7 nucleotides matching TRBD1. The CDR3 sequence is 15 residues long. V was pared by 0 bases and J by 4 bases, with 5 bases of the junction left unmatched. Germline-derived CDR1 and CDR2 are ENHRY and SYGVKD. CDR3 sequence: CAISESGQRAYGYTF. Written as DNA, the CDR3 is TGTGCCATCAGTGAGTCGGGACAGCGCGCCTATGGCTACACCTTC.

The chain employs TRBV7-2 and TRBJ2-3; 7 bases match TRBD2. CDR3 size: 16 residues. Trimming took 5 bases from V and 2 from J; bases not matched to a gene: 10. Germline V lookup: CDR1 SGHTA, CDR2 FQGNSA. CDR3 sequence (DNA): TGTGCCAGCAGCCCCCCTTTGCGGGGGAACACAGATACGCAGTATTTT. It yields the protein CASSPPLRGNTDTQYF. The complete variable domain, with remaining parts taken from reference TRBV7-2 and TRBJ2-3, reads GAGVSQSPSNKVTEKGKDVELRCDPISGHTALYWYRQSLGQGLEFLIYFQGNSAPDKSGLPSDRFSAERTGGSVSTLTIQRTQQEDSAVYLCASSPPLRGNTDTQYFGPGTRLTVL.